This TCR beta chain was sequenced for a study of blood T cell repertoires in COVID-19. Across the whole study: Material from acute and convalescent COVID-19 was sourced from the United States, Italy and Spain. Sample material is recorded as cDNA or gDNA derived from T cells, B-cell-depleted T cells, or PBMCs.

This clone appeared once. Authors' methods: Scientists estimated how many nucleated cells there were by amplifying reference gene primers. The table came from immunoSEQ multiplex PCR; TCRdb's copy has only in-frame clones and leaves some out. D and trimming come from the DNA, and the V and J calls and clone size come from that table. The table lists about 33,000 clones, approximately 90% of them singletons. Germline CDR1 MNHEY, CDR2 SVGAGI. The CDR3 length is 13 residues. V was clipped by 5 bases and J by 5 bases; unmatched bases: 5. Source material: peripheral blood. This TCR derives from a human donor in a cohort sampled during active COVID-19. The chain employs TRBV6-5 and TRBJ2-5; 7 nucleotides match TRBD1. The CDR3 region is CASSLQGKETQYF. CDR3 nucleotide sequence: TGTGCCAGCAGTCTACAGGGGAAGGAGACCCAGTACTTC.